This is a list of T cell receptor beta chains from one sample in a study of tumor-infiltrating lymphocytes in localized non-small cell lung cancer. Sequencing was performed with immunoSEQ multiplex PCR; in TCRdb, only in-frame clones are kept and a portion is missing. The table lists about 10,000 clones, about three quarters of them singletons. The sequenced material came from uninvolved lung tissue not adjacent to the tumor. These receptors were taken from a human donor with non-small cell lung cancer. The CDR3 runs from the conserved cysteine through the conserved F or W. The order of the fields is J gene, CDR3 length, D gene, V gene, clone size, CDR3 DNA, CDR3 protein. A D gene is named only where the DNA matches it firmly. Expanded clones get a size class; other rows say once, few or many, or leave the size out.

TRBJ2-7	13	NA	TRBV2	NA	TGTGCCAGCAGTGAGCGTGGGGGCCTTGGGGAGTACTTC	CASSERGGLGEYF
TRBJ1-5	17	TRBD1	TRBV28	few	TGTGCCAGCTCGCCGGGACAGGGAGTTTTTAGTGATCAGCCCCAGCATTTT	CASSPGQGVFSDQPQHF
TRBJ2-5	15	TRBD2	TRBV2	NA	TGTGCCAGCAGTGAACGGCTAGCGGTCCAAGAGACCCAGTACTTC	CASSERLAVQETQYF
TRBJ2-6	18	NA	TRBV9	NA	TGTGCCAGCAGCCCTCACTGGTCGGTTGCCTCTGGGGCCAACGTCCTGACTTTC	CASSPHWSVASGANVLTF
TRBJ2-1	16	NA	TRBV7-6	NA	TGTGCCAGCAGCCCCCTCCCCGGGGGTCCCTACAATGAGCAGTTCTTC	CASSPLPGGPYNEQFF
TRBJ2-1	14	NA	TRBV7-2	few	TGTGCCAGCAGCTCCGTTAATCGGGAGAATGAGCAGTTCTTC	CASSSVNRENEQFF
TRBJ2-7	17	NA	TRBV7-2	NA	TGTGCCAGCAGCTTAGCCAGTACGGGCAGGGGAAGGTACGAGCAGTACTTC	CASSLASTGRGRYEQYF
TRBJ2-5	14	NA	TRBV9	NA	TGTGCCAGCAGCGGCACCTCAGGAGCCGAGACCCAGTACTTC	CASSGTSGAETQYF
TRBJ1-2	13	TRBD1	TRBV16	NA	TGTGCCAGCAGCCAAGGAGACAGGGGGGGCTACACCTTC	CASSQGDRGGYTF
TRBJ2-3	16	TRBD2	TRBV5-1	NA	TGCGCCAGCAGCTCGGGGGAGCGGGGGCCTACAGATACGCAGTATTTT	CASSSGERGPTDTQYF
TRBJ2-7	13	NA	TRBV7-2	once	TGTGCCAGCAGCTTCAGCTTGCGCGACGAGCAGTACTTC	CASSFSLRDEQYF
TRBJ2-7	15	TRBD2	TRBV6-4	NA	TGTGCCAGCAGTGAAGTAGCGGGGGCGTCCTACGAGCAGTACTTC	CASSEVAGASYEQYF
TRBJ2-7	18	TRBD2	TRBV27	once	TGTGCCAGCAGTTTTTTTGGGTCTAGCGGGAACCAAGAATACGAGCAGTACTTC	CASSFFGSSGNQEYEQYF
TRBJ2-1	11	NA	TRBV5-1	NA	TGCGCCAGCAGCTTAGGACAGGAGCAGTTCTTC	CASSLGQEQFF
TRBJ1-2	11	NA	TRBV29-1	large	TGCAGCGTTGTCCCCCTCTATGGCTACACCTTC	CSVVPLYGYTF
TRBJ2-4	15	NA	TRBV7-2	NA	TGTGCCAGCAGCTCGCTGGGCGGAGCCAAAAACATTCAGTACTTC	CASSSLGGAKNIQYF
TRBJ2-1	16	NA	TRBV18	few	TGTGCCAGCTCCGCACCCCCAGCGGGCCGCTACAATGAGCAGTTCTTC	CASSAPPAGRYNEQFF
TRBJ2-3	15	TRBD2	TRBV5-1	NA	TGCGCCAGCAGCTTGGTTTCGGGGGGTCAGGATACGCAGTATTTT	CASSLVSGGQDTQYF
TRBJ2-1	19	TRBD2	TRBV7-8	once	TGTGCCAGCAGCTCCCCGGGACTAGCGGTTCTGAGCTCCTACAATGAGCAGTTCTTC	CASSSPGLAVLSSYNEQFF
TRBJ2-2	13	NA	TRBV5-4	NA	TGTGCCAGCAGCGCAGGGGGGACCGGGGAGCTGTTTTTT	CASSAGGTGELFF
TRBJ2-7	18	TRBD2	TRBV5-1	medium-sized	TGCGCCAGCAGCTTGGAGTCAAGCGGGGCTAGAAGCTCCTACGAGCAGTACTTC	CASSLESSGARSSYEQYF
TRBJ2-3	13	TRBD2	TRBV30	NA	TGTGCCAACAGGGTAGCGGGGGCAGATACGCAGTATTTT	CANRVAGADTQYF
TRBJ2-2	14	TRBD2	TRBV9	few	TGTGCCAGCAGTAGACTAGCGGCCACCGGGGAGCTGTTTTTT	CASSRLAATGELFF
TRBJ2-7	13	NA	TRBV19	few	TGTGCCAGTAGTATAGGGCCAGCCTACGAGCAGTACTTC	CASSIGPAYEQYF
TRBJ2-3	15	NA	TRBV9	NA	TGTGCCAGCAGCGTAACGTTCAGTCGCTTCGATACGCAGTATTTT	CASSVTFSRFDTQYF
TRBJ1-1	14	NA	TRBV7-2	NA	TGTGCCAGCAGCTTAGGCCTCACGGACACTGAAGCTTTCTTT	CASSLGLTDTEAFF
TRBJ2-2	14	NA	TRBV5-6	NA	TGTGCCAGCAGCTTGGGAGAGTACACCGGGGAGCTGTTTTTT	CASSLGEYTGELFF
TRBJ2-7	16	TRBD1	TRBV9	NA	TGTGCCAGCAGCACGAAACGGACAGGGGGGACTGGCGAGCAGTACTTC	CASSTKRTGGTGEQYF
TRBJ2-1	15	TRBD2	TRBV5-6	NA	TGTGCCAGCAGCATAGGACTAGCGGGGAACAATGAGCAGTTCTTC	CASSIGLAGNNEQFF
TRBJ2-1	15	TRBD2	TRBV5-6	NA	TGTGCCAGCAGCTTGGGGACTAGCCGGTACAATGAGCAGTTCTTC	CASSLGTSRYNEQFF
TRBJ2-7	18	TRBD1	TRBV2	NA	TGTGCCAGCAGTGAATCCGGGACAGGGAGAACTCCGATCTACGAGCAGTACTTC	CASSESGTGRTPIYEQYF
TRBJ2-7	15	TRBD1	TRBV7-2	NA	TGTGCCAGCAGCTATGGACAGGGCTCGGTATACGAGCAGTACTTC	CASSYGQGSVYEQYF
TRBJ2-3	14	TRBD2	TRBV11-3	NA	TGTGCCAGCAGCTTAGCGGGAGGCGGAGATACGCAGTATTTT	CASSLAGGGDTQYF
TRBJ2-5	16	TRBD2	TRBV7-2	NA	TGTGCCAGCAGCATACCTAGCGGGAGGGGCCAAGAGACCCAGTACTTC	CASSIPSGRGQETQYF
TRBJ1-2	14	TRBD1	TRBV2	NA	TGTGCCAGCAGTTCCAGGGGGCAGGCTAGAGGCTACACCTTC	CASSSRGQARGYTF
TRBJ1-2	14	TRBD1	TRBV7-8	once	TGTGCCAGCAGCGCCGGACAGGGGGCTTGGGGCTACACCTTC	CASSAGQGAWGYTF
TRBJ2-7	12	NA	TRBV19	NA	TGTGCCAGTAGTTCGGGGTTTCTCGAGCAGTACTTC	CASSSGFLEQYF
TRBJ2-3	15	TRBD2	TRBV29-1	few	TGCAGCGTGGCCCGGACTAGCGGCACCACAGATACGCAGTATTTT	CSVARTSGTTDTQYF
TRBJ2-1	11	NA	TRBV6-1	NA	TGTGCCAGCGCCACCTACAATGAGCAGTTCTTC	CASATYNEQFF
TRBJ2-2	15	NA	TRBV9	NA	TGTGCCAGCTCAGACAGACCCACGCGGTCCGGGGAGCTGTTTTTT	CASSDRPTRSGELFF
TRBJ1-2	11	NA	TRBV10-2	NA	TGCGCCAGCAGTGATGAGGATGGCTACACCTTC	CASSDEDGYTF
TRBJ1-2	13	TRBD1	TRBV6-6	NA	TGTGCCAGCAGTTATAGACAGGGCGGAGGCTACACCTTC	CASSYRQGGGYTF
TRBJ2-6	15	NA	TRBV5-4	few	TGTGCCAGCAGCTTAGGGGGTGCTGGGGCCAACGTCCTGACTTTC	CASSLGGAGANVLTF